This record covers a single T cell receptor (beta chain). The CDR3 sequence is 15 residues long. Germline lookup yields CDR1 MNHEY and CDR2 SVGAGI. The ends were cut back, 2 bases at V and 1 base at J, with 12 bases in the middle. These data come from a study of cytomegalovirus exposure and HLA in healthy donors. Primers included in the PCR were 60 Vbeta and 13 Jbeta primers. The repertoire was sequenced with immunoSEQ multiplex PCR; TCRdb's copy has only in-frame clones and lacks some. This sample has around 160,000 clones, with 65% to 85% found just once. The material sequenced was PBMCs. This clonotype was obtained from a woman under 30 in good health and CMV-seronegative. The V gene is TRBV6-5, the J gene TRBJ2-7; D possibly corresponds to TRBD1 (6 bases). This CDR3 is CASSYTPQGSYEQYF. The DNA for the CDR3 is TGTGCCAGCAGTTACACCCCACAGGGATCCTACGAGCAGTACTTC.